This TCR beta chain was captured in a study of CD8+CD57+ T cells in acquired aplastic anemia (dated by TCRdb to the late 2010s). About the study as a whole: Extracted DNA from sorted CD4+ and CD8+ cells averaged around 3.2 ug, ranging from about 0.17 to 30 ug. The full study reports these points: Patients and healthy controls showed no significant difference in CD8+ Simpson's diversity (P=0.060). Some 30 CD8+ CDR3 sequences were found to be shared between patients and controls, but these sequences appeared to be highly expressed in patients and within the immunodominant clones of the patients.

Concerning this clonotype itself: Its binding antigen is unknown. The junction and the germline gene differ at one end; a read error may be behind it.

Genomic DNA served as template for TCR beta VDJ combination and CDR3 sequence profiling. TCR repertoire sequencing was run on an Illumina HiSeq 2000. As for how the authors treated the data: Repertoires were assessed using TRBV/TRBJ rearrangement plots, CDR3 size and DJ length profiles, and Simpson's diversity index. The most abundant DNA sequence in the deep sequencing data was defined as the immunodominant clone. CDR3 amino acid sequences were checked for sharing across subjects and were also compared against the VDJdb database and published repertoires. TCRdb handled the public reads itself, with Q25 trimming in fastp and clone calling in MiXCR, and kept productive beta chains. A single entry per CDR3 protein holds the most common genes and DNA from its merged rows. The V and J calls follow TCRdb's processing rather than the paper's. The sample table shows approximately 270,000 distinct CDR3 sequences, and roughly half are seen once. The biggest ten clones account for 6.5% to 10% of the sample.

The study deep-sequenced TCR repertoires of sorted CD4+ and CD8+ blood T cells from severe aplastic anemia patients and healthy subjects. Ficoll-Paque density gradient centrifugation was used to isolate peripheral blood mononuclear cells. Before DNA extraction, CD4+ and CD8+ T cells were sorted by FACS or by magnetic beads. From a lookup of the germline V gene (reference sequence), CDR1 and CDR2 are MNHEY and SMNVEV. Its CDR3 holds 15 amino acids, cysteine through phenylalanine. Just the 45-base CDR3 DNA is kept, in frame starting at base 1. What was sequenced was sorted CD4+, CD8+, or CD8+CD57+ T cells (not recorded which) from PBMCs. The TCR originated in a human donor with severe aplastic anemia or a healthy control (not recorded which). The V and J segments used are TRBV27 and TRBJ1-6, with 8 central nucleotides matching TRBD1. The DNA sequence is given as TGTGCCAGCAGTCATAGGAGGACAGGGAATTCACCCCTCCGCTTT. The encoded protein is CASSHRRTGNSPLRF.